This T cell receptor (beta chain) was sequenced during a study of PD-1 blockade in classical Hodgkin lymphoma. Germline trimming cut 6 bases from V and 15 bases from J; bases unmatched to any gene: 16. Germline lookup yields CDR1 MNHEY and CDR2 SVGAGI. The CDR3 sequence is 14 residues long. Study-level results: It was reported that newly diagnosed patients had less baseline TCR diversity than healthy donors.

Of note for this clone: Antigen unknown.

The repertoire was sequenced with immunoSEQ multiplex PCR; TCRdb's copy has only in-frame clones and lacks some. The sample includes over 20,000 clones, 70% to 80% seen only once; the top ten take 7.2%. The time point is: cycle 4 day 1 (C4D1), after less than 7 weeks of nivolumab. Brentuximab vedotin exposure varied, and every patient relapsed after autologous stem cell transplantation. This receptor was taken from a human donor with classical Hodgkin lymphoma. The chain is built from TRBV6-5 and TRBJ2-1; the match to TRBD1 covers 8 bases. The input for sequencing was peripheral blood mononuclear cells (PBMCs), taken before the fourth cycle of nivolumab. Here the CDR3 reads CASRRLQGAEGWFF. CDR3 bases: TGTGCCAGCAGGCGACTCCAGGGGGCTGAAGGTTGGTTCTTC.